This T cell receptor beta chain originates from a study of beta chain features in type 1 diabetes. Study as a whole: Healthy donors, compared against patients, showed similar age, gender and cell yields. Summed over all samples, the examined sorted cells came to 100 million to 130 million. Study results and caveats: The similarity of naive, central memory and Treg TCRB repertoires appeared greater among patients than among healthy donors. For type 1 diabetes patients, VDJ junctions showed fewer insertions and more deletions. Across all four CD4+ subsets, people with type 1 diabetes showed modestly shorter TCRB CDR3s.

On this clone: Its specificity is not known.

Sequencing targeted expressed TCRB transcripts, as all isolated RNA had been reverse transcribed. Measured with immunoSEQ multiplex PCR; TCRdb has only the in-frame clones, and not every one. The profile shows about 390,000 clones, 8.5% to 10% of them singletons. Germline CDR1 is KGHSH and CDR2 is LQKENI. Trimming removed 6 bases from V and 8 bases from J, with 14 bases in between. CDR3 size: 13 residues. The sample taken for sequencing was central memory CD4+ T cells from blood. This sequence was found in a man aged 25 to 40 with type 1 diabetes. The chain uses TRBV18 and TRBJ1-5; D not resolved. CDR3 residues: CASSMDPSEPQHF. The CDR3 nucleotides read TGTGCCAGCTCTATGGACCCCTCGGAGCCCCAGCATTTT. The full variable domain, in which reference TRBV18 and TRBJ1-5 provide the parts outside the CDR3, is NAGVMQNPRHLVRRRGQEARLRCSPMKGHSHVYWYRQLPEEGLKFMVYLQKENIIDESGMPKERFSAEFPKEGPSILRIQQVVRGDSAAYFCASSMDPSEPQHFGDGTRLSIL.